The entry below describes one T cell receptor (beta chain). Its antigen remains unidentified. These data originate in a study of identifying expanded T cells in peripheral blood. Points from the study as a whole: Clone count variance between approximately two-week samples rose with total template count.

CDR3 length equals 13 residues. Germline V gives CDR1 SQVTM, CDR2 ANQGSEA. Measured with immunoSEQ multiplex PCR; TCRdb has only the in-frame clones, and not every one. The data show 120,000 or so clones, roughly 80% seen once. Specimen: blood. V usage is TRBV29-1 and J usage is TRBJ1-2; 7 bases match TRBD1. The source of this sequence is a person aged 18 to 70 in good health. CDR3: CSASEGADYGYTF. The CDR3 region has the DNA TGCAGTGCATCTGAGGGGGCAGACTATGGCTACACCTTC. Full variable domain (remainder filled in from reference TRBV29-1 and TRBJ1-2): SAVISQKPSRDICQRGTSLTIQCQVDSQVTMMFWYRQQPGQSLTLIATANQGSEATYESGFVIDKFPISRPNLTFSTLTVSNMSPEDSSIYLCSASEGADYGYTFGSGTRLTVV.